This is a list of T cell receptor beta chains from one sample in a study of blood T cell repertoires in COVID-19. Only in-frame clones appear in the TCRdb table, and some are missing; sequencing was by immunoSEQ multiplex PCR. The repertoire holds 150,000 to 200,000 clones, about nine tenths seen once, with around 21% in the top ten. Material for sequencing was peripheral blood. The source is a man between 65 and 85 years old with active or convalescent COVID-19. CDR3s include the opening cysteine and the closing phenylalanine or tryptophan. Each record gives: J gene, V gene, D gene, clone size, CDR3 length, CDR3 protein, CDR3 DNA. D genes are given only for firm matches. Size tells how often a clone was seen (once, few, many) or the class of an expanded clone, and some rows leave it out.

>TRBJ1-6|TRBV28|-|once|13
CASLGGGGSPLHF
TGTGCCAGCCTAGGCGGGGGAGGTTCACCCCTCCACTTT
>TRBJ2-1|TRBV3-1/TRBV3-2|TRBD2|once|17
CASSRDGSTSGRNEQFF
TGTGCCAGCAGCCGCGATGGTTCGACTAGCGGGAGAAATGAGCAGTTCTTC
>TRBJ1-6|TRBV4-3|-|-|16
CASSQDQEQGDSPLHF
TGCGCCAGCAGCCAAGATCAAGAACAGGGTGATTCACCCCTCCACTTT
>TRBJ1-5|TRBV7-2|TRBD1|-|15
CASSWTGQGNQPQHF
TGTGCCAGCAGCTGGACAGGTCAGGGCAATCAGCCCCAGCATTTT
>TRBJ1-1|TRBV19|-|-|17
CASSIGFRGRENTEAFF
TGTGCCAGTAGTATAGGGTTCAGGGGCAGGGAGAACACTGAAGCTTTCTTT
>TRBJ1-3|TRBV18|-|-|16
CASSPGTTVAGNTIYF
TGTGCCAGCTCACCAGGGACTACAGTTGCTGGAAACACCATATATTTT
>TRBJ1-2|TRBV19|-|once|15
CASSRGRGGNYGYTF
TGTGCCAGTAGTCGGGGTAGAGGTGGCAACTATGGCTACACCTTC
>TRBJ1-1|TRBV9|-|-|19
CASSVQRQDGGQLNTEAFF
TGTGCCAGCAGCGTACAGCGTCAGGACGGAGGGCAGCTGAACACTGAAGCTTTCTTT
>TRBJ1-4|TRBV28|-|-|14
CASRKQGVGEKLFF
TGTGCCAGCAGGAAACAGGGAGTCGGTGAAAAACTGTTTTTT
>TRBJ1-5|TRBV28|-|-|12
CASSPRIQPQHF
TGTGCCAGCAGTCCTAGGATTCAGCCCCAGCATTTT
>TRBJ1-6|TRBV2|TRBD1|-|14
CASSPAGGNSPLHF
TGTGCCAGCAGCCCGGCAGGGGGGAATTCACCCCTCCACTTT
>TRBJ1-1|TRBV6-5|TRBD1|once|15
CASPRTGGKNTEAFF
TGTGCCAGCCCTCGGACAGGGGGCAAGAACACTGAAGCTTTCTTT
>TRBJ1-1|TRBV12-5|-|few|15
CASGLVRGGNTEAFF
TGTGCTAGTGGTTTGGTACGAGGCGGAAACACTGAAGCTTTCTTT
>TRBJ1-2|TRBV18|TRBD1|-|13
CASSLDRGYGYTF
TGTGCCAGCTCACTCGACAGGGGATATGGCTACACCTTC
>TRBJ1-5|TRBV18|-|-|14
CASSPGEGNQPQHF
TGTGCCAGCTCACCCGGTGAGGGCAATCAGCCCCAGCATTTT
>TRBJ1-1|TRBV5-1|-|-|14
CASSLATGLTEAFF
TGCGCCAGCAGCTTGGCCACAGGTTTGACTGAAGCTTTCTTT
>TRBJ1-1|TRBV7-8|-|once|21
CASSLVASPRTGGTMNTEAFF
TGTGCCAGCAGCTTAGTAGCTTCTCCCAGAACCGGGGGAACCATGAACACTGAAGCTTTCTTT
>TRBJ1-1|TRBV7-8|-|few|13
CASSLRENTEAFF
TGTGCCAGCAGCCTCCGGGAGAACACTGAAGCTTTCTTT
>TRBJ1-6|TRBV18|TRBD1|-|15
CASSPQGDFRSPLHF
TGTGCCAGCTCACCCCAGGGGGACTTTCGTTCACCCCTCCACTTT
>TRBJ2-3|TRBV30|TRBD2|few|15
CAWSRSAREGGTQYF
TGTGCCTGGAGTAGGAGTGCCCGGGAGGGGGGTACGCAGTATTTT